Detailed here is one TCR beta chain. CDR1 and CDR2 (germline): MDHEN, SYDVKM. V lost 0 bases, J lost 2 bases, and 7 bases lay in between. This CDR3 has 14 amino acids. The sample belongs to a study of blood T cell repertoires in COVID-19. The repertoire was sequenced with immunoSEQ multiplex PCR; TCRdb's copy has only in-frame clones and lacks some. The table lists over 300,000 clones, 70% to 90% of them singletons. The chain is built from TRBV28 and TRBJ2-5; D call uncertain. Sequenced input: PBMCs or T cells enriched from blood (not recorded which). The TCR sequence derives from a woman aged 25-40 years who had recovered from COVID-19. The CDR3 loop is CASSLWGSQETQYF. The DNA of the CDR3 is TGTGCCAGCAGTTTATGGGGCAGTCAAGAGACCCAGTACTTC. Looking up the rest from reference TRBV28 and TRBJ2-5 gives the full variable domain: DVKVTQSSRYLVKRTGEKVFLECVQDMDHENMFWYRQDPGLGLRLIYFSYDVKMKEKGDIPEGYSVSREKKERFSLILESASTNQTSMYLCASSLWGSQETQYFGPGTRLLVL.